This TCR beta chain is from a study of blood T cell repertoires in COVID-19. Study-wide context: Sites in the United States, Italy and Spain provided acute and convalescent COVID-19 samples. The analysed material was cDNA or gDNA that came from T cells, B-cell-depleted T cells, or PBMCs.

In the original workflow: From reference gene primer amplification, estimates of nucleated cell counts were derived. Clones were read by immunoSEQ multiplex PCR, and TCRdb kept only the in-frame ones, dropping some. V and J calls and clone size are those listed in that table; D and trimming were worked out from the DNA. The data show about 670,000 clones, about 90% seen once. From germline, CDR1 is DFQATT and CDR2 SNEGSKA (reference sequence). V gave up 3 bases and J gave up 0 bases, with 10 bases separating them. CDR3 size: 14 residues. The sample comprised peripheral blood. The chain employs TRBV20-1 and TRBJ2-3; D perhaps matches TRBD1 (5 bases). The clonotype comes from a woman aged 18-29 years with acute or convalescent COVID-19. The CDR3 nucleotides are TGCAGTGCTAGTGGGGCTATGAGCACAGATACGCAGTATTTT. This sequence encodes CSASGAMSTDTQYF.